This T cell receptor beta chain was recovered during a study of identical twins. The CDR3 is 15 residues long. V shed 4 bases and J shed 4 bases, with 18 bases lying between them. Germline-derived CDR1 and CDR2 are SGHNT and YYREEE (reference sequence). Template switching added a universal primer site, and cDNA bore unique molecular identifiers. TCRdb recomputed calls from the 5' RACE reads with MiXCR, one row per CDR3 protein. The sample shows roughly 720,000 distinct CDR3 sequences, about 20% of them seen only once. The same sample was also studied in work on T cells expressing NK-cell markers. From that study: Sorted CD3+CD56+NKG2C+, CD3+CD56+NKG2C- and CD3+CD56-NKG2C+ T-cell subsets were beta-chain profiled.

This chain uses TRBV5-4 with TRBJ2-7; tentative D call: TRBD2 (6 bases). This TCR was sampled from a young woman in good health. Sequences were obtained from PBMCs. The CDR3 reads CASSPEGTPLYEQYF. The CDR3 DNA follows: TGTGCCAGCAGCCCGGAAGGGACTCCTTTGTACGAGCAGTACTTC.